The sequence of this TCR beta chain was determined in a study of vaccination and CD4 T cells after COVID-19. Via MiXCR, TCRdb re-called the PCR reads, giving one row per CDR3 protein. The sample includes 15,000 to 20,000 distinct CDR3 sequences, around 62% of them seen just once. V lost 1 base, J lost 7 bases, and 14 bases lay in between. Germline V lookup: CDR1 MNHEY, CDR2 SVGAGI. The CDR3 length is 15 residues. The sample in question was CD4+ T cells from blood, obtained before SARS-CoV-2 vaccination. The clonotype comes from a human donor who had recovered from COVID-19. J is TRBJ2-1 and V is TRBV6-5, with D perhaps TRBD2 (6 bases). The CDR3, as DNA: TGTGCCAGCAGTTACTATTCTCGGGGGTCTAATGAGCAGTTCTTC. Amino acid sequence: CASSYYSRGSNEQFF.